This TCR beta chain was observed in a study of response to subunit inactivated influenza vaccine. General observations from the study: The authors suggested that every seasonal influenza vaccination recruits few new T cells.

MiXCR, applied by TCRdb to the RT-PCR reads, yields one record per CDR3 protein. The table has fewer than 600,000 distinct CDR3 sequences, approximately 7.8% seen once. This clonotype has more than one count but fewer than ten. Its antigen is unidentified. With 3 bases removed from V and 1 base from J, the gap between germline ends came to 9 bases. Germline CDR1 and CDR2: SQVTM and ANQGSEA. The CDR3 runs to 13 residues. This clonotype was obtained from a man between 50 and 69 years old who received an inactivated influenza vaccine. The material was PBMCs from blood, obtained roughly 24 months after vaccination. V usage is TRBV29-1 and J usage is TRBJ1-2; TRBD1 is a possible D gene (5 bases). The CDR3 reads CSVDTGGNYGYTF. In DNA form, the CDR3 reads TGCAGCGTTGATACAGGTGGTAACTATGGCTACACCTTC.